The 20 T cell receptor beta chains presented below share a single source sample, sequenced in a study of blood T cell repertoires in COVID-19 (dated by TCRdb to the early 2020s). The protocol used for the library was the immunoSEQ multiplex PCR assay. The clones in this table, taken by TCRdb from immuneACCESS, are in-frame only. Not every clone is retained; where verified, under half of the shortfall comes from an unresolved V gene, and the cause of the rest is unknown. Recorded for this sample are 200,000 to 250,000 clones; less than 85% of them occurred a single time. Of the sample, 3.6% falls within the top ten clones. Sequenced sample: peripheral blood. The receptors come from a woman older than 75 with acute or convalescent COVID-19.

The chain combines TRBV7-2 with TRBJ2-1; D may be TRBD1 (5 bases). The CDR3 sequence is 15 residues long. Per germline, CDR1 SGHTA and CDR2 FQGNSA. Trimming took 1 base from V and 4 from J, leaving 11 bases between them. The CDR3, as DNA: TGTGCCAGCAGCTTAGAGGGGCAGGCTTACAATGAGCAGTTCTTC. Amino acids: CASSLEGQAYNEQFF.

The chain employs TRBV11-3 and TRBJ2-1, with D possibly matching TRBD1 (5 bases). This CDR3 is built from 14 residues. Per the germline V gene, CDR1 is SGHNT and CDR2 is YENEEA. Trimming pared 5 bases from V and 4 bases from J, leaving 12 bases between. This CDR3 reads CASSPHRNYNEQFF. The CDR3 region has the DNA TGTGCCAGCAGCCCTCACAGGAATTACAATGAGCAGTTCTTC.

This clone is a singleton in its sample. The chain has TRBV15 and TRBJ2-3; 12 bases align to TRBD2. The CDR3 extends over 17 amino acids. Germline lookup yields CDR1 LNHNV and CDR2 YYDKDF (reference sequence). With V trimmed by 3 bases and J by 6 bases, 10 bases remained unmatched. CDR3 DNA sequence: TGTGCCACCAGCAGCCGTACTAGCGGGGGGCCCTCTGATACGCAGTATTTT. Translating gives CATSSRTSGGPSDTQYF.

The genes are TRBV19 and TRBJ1-1; D perhaps matches TRBD1 (5 bases). Germline values: CDR1 LNHDA, CDR2 SQIVND (reference sequence). This CDR3 comprises 15 residues. V was clipped by 3 bases and J by 4 bases, with 15 bases between them. The CDR3 sequence: CASSIQGRSGTEAFF. The CDR3 DNA follows: TGTGCCAGTAGTATCCAGGGTAGATCGGGCACTGAAGCTTTCTTT.

This clone was observed a single time. The chain uses TRBV6-5 and TRBJ1-1; TRBD1 might be the D (5 bases). Trimming pared 7 bases from V and 4 bases from J, leaving 13 bases between. The CDR3 runs 13 residues. Germline V gene lookup returns CDR1 MNHEY and CDR2 SVGAGI. DNA of the CDR3: TGTGCCAGCATACATGGCAGGGTCACTGAAGCTTTCTTT. Protein: CASIHGRVTEAFF.

The rearrangement uses TRBV5-6 and TRBJ1-5; D gene ambiguous. The V gene lost 3 bases and the J gene lost 1 base, with 8 bases spanning the gap. The CDR3 sequence is 14 residues long. Germline V gene lookup returns CDR1 SGHDT and CDR2 YYEEEE. CDR3 sequence reads: CASSSSGSNQPQHF. Written as DNA, the CDR3 is TGTGCCAGCAGCTCCTCGGGAAGCAATCAGCCCCAGCATTTT.

In regard to this clone: Other DNA variants within this sample encode the same CDR3. The V and J genes are TRBV19 and TRBJ1-5, with D possibly TRBD1 on 5 matching bases. From germline, CDR1 is LNHDA and CDR2 SQIVND (reference sequence). The CDR3 covers 14 residues. Trimming took 5 bases from V and 2 from J, leaving 10 bases between them. The chain's CDR3 is CASSSTGGNQPQHF. The CDR3 region has the DNA TGTGCCAGTAGTTCAACAGGTGGCAATCAGCCCCAGCATTTT.

The chain couples TRBV28 to TRBJ1-1; D is perhaps TRBD1 (6 bases). Germline CDR1 and CDR2: MDHEN and SYDVKM. V was shortened by 2 bases and J by 1 base, with 11 bases between the two germline ends. There are 15 residues in the CDR3. As DNA, the CDR3 is TGTGCCAGCAGTTTACCGGGACACCAGAACACTGAAGCTTTCTTT. Protein product: CASSLPGHQNTEAFF.

The V call is TRBV7-9, the J call TRBJ2-1, with 9 bases matching TRBD2. The junction had 10 bases not matched to a gene; V was cut back by 5 bases and J by 5 bases. CDR1 is SEHNR, CDR2 FQNEAQ, per germline (reference sequence). The CDR3 contains 16 residues. CDR3 sequence: CASSPSGGGAHNEQFF. The CDR3 region has the DNA TGTGCCAGCAGCCCCAGTGGCGGGGGGGCCCACAATGAGCAGTTCTTC. Combining the CDR3 with reference TRBV7-9 and TRBJ2-1 gives the whole variable domain DTGVSQNPRHKITKRGQNVTFRCDPISEHNRLYWYRQTLGQGPEFLTYFQNEAQLEKSRLLSDRFSAERPKGSFSTLEIQRTEQGDSAMYLCASSPSGGGAHNEQFFGPGTRLTVL.

Only a few counts were recorded for this clone. The chain recombines TRBV11-1 with TRBJ1-1, with 7 bases matching TRBD1. Germline values: CDR1 SGHAT, CDR2 FQDESV (reference sequence). The V gene end was trimmed by 4 bases and the J gene end by 5 bases; junction bases not matched to a gene: 10. There are 15 residues in the CDR3. The CDR3 DNA sequence: TGTGCCAGCAGCTGGATCAGGGGGACGGGGACTGAAGCTTTCTTT. This encodes CASSWIRGTGTEAFF.

The J gene is TRBJ2-7, the V gene TRBV4-2; perhaps TRBD1 as D (5 bases). Germline V gives CDR1 LGHNA, CDR2 YNFKEQ. V was clipped by 0 bases and J by 0 bases, with 9 bases between them. The CDR3 contains 15 residues. The CDR3 is CASSQDRRGSYEQYF. The DNA for the CDR3 is TGTGCCAGCAGCCAAGATCGTAGGGGCTCCTACGAGCAGTACTTC.

The chain recombines TRBV7-9 with TRBJ2-7; D is ambiguous. Trimming cost V 1 base and J 1 base, with 8 bases left between them. The CDR3 contains 14 residues. Germline loops: CDR1 SEHNR, CDR2 FQNEAQ (reference sequence). CDR3 DNA sequence: TGTGCCAGCAGCTTAGATTTGGAGTCCTACGAGCAGTACTTC. It codes for CASSLDLESYEQYF. Using reference TRBV7-9 and TRBJ2-7 for the parts outside the CDR3, the full variable domain is DTGVSQNPRHKITKRGQNVTFRCDPISEHNRLYWYRQTLGQGPEFLTYFQNEAQLEKSRLLSDRFSAERPKGSFSTLEIQRTEQGDSAMYLCASSLDLESYEQYFGPGTRLTVT.

The gene calls are TRBV28 and TRBJ2-3; 9 nucleotides align to TRBD2. J gave up 2 bases and V 6 bases, and 3 bases lay outside the gene matches. The germline gives CDR1 MDHEN, CDR2 SYDVKM. The CDR3 runs 14 residues. CDR3 protein: CASSLAGVTDTQYF. CDR3 nucleotide sequence: TGTGCCAGCAGCTTAGCGGGGGTCACAGATACGCAGTATTTT.

This clone was detected only once. The chain joins TRBV5-1 to TRBJ1-1, with TRBD1 identical over 8 bases. The CDR3 runs to 14 residues. Germline V gene data show CDR1 as SGHRS and CDR2 as YFSETQ. The J segment lost 4 bases and the V segment lost 6 bases, leaving 8 bases of the junction unmatched. This CDR3 is CASTYGQGFTEAFF. The DNA of the CDR3 is TGCGCCAGCACGTACGGACAGGGTTTCACTGAAGCTTTCTTT.

This chain connects TRBV9 to TRBJ1-1; 12 nucleotides agree with TRBD1. V shed 0 bases and J 8 bases; nucleotides not matched to a gene: 5. CDR3 size: 15 residues. Germline CDR1 is SGDLS and CDR2 is YYNGEE. The CDR3 DNA reads as TGTGCCAGCAGCGTAGTGGGTGGGACAGGGGGCGAAGCTTTCTTT. Its protein product is CASSVVGGTGGEAFF. Combining the CDR3 with reference TRBV9 and TRBJ1-1 gives the whole variable domain DSGVTQTPKHLITATGQRVTLRCSPRSGDLSVYWYQQSLDQGLQFLIQYYNGEERAKGNILERFSAQQFPDLHSELNLSSLELGDSALYFCASSVVGGTGGEAFFGQGTRLTVV.

V is TRBV29-1 and J is TRBJ1-2, with D possibly being TRBD1 (5 bases). Germline V lookup: CDR1 SQVTM, CDR2 ANQGSEA. The CDR3 loop spans 14 amino acids. The ends were cut back, 2 bases at V and 7 bases at J, with 17 bases in the middle. CDR3 nucleotide sequence: TGCAGCGTTGAAAGGGACTCTCTATTGGGTGGCTACACCTTC. The encoded protein is CSVERDSLLGGYTF.

The chain has TRBV10-2 and TRBJ2-6; possibly TRBD1 for D (6 bases). The V end lost 1 base, the J end lost 2 bases, and 12 bases lay between the germline ends. Germline V CDR1 and CDR2: WSHSY, SAAADI. The CDR3 contains 17 residues. The CDR3 DNA sequence: TGCGCCAGCAGTGAGTTTCAGGGGACCCCTGGGGCCAACGTCCTGACTTTC. Translated, it gives CASSEFQGTPGANVLTF.

The chain is built from TRBV5-1 and TRBJ1-1; 7 bases line up with TRBD1. Trimming at V came to 5 bases and at J to 3 bases, leaving 10 bases not matched to a gene. CDR3 length equals 15 residues. Germline V lookup: CDR1 SGHRS, CDR2 YFSETQ. DNA of the CDR3: TGCGCCAGCAGACTACGGACAGGTAGGGACACTGAAGCTTTCTTT. This gives the protein CASRLRTGRDTEAFF.

This rearrangement joins TRBV6-5 to TRBJ2-7; TRBD2 aligns across 12 bases. The V and J ends lost 5 bases and 5 bases, in that order; junction bases with no gene match: 7. This CDR3 is built from 15 residues. CDR1 is MNHEY and CDR2 is SVGAGI in the germline V gene. This chain's CDR3 is CASSTLAGGIDEQYF. CDR3 bases: TGTGCCAGCAGTACCCTAGCGGGGGGGATCGACGAGCAGTACTTC.

This clone was seen only a few times. V gene TRBV5-1 combines with J gene TRBJ2-7; 13 nucleotides agree with TRBD2. Germline CDR1 and CDR2: SGHRS and YFSETQ. There are 15 residues in the CDR3. Losses at the gene ends were 4 bases for V and 4 bases for J; bases not matched to a gene: 5. The CDR3 DNA sequence: TGCGCCAGCAGCCTGGCGACTAGCGGGGGGTACGAGCAGTACTTC. Its translation: CASSLATSGGYEQYF.